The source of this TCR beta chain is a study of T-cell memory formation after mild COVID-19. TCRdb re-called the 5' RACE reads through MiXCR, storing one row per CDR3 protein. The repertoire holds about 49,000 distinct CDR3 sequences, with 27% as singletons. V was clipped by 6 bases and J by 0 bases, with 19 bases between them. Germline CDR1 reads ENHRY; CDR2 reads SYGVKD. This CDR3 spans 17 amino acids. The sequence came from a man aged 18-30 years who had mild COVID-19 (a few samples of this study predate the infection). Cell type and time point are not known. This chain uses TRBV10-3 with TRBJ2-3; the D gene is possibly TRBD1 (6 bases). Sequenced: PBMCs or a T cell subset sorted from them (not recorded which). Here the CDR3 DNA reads TGTGCCATCAGGACTACTGGGGGCGCCCCTAGCACAGATACGCAGTATTTT. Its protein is CAIRTTGGAPSTDTQYF.